This T cell receptor (beta chain) was profiled in a study of blood T cell repertoires in COVID-19. In the authors' workflow: Estimation of nucleated cell counts relied on the amplification of reference gene primers. Only in-frame clones appear in the TCRdb table, and some are missing; sequencing was by immunoSEQ multiplex PCR. That table supplies the V and J calls and clone size; D and trimming were determined from the DNA. The sample shows about 400,000 clones, nearly 90% of them seen only once. CDR3 length: 13 residues. Per the germline V gene, CDR1 is SGHTA and CDR2 is FQGNSA. Trimming cost V 1 base and J 10 bases, with 8 bases left between them.

This TCR was sampled from a woman aged 30 to 39 who had recovered from COVID-19. V gene TRBV7-2 combines with J gene TRBJ1-6, with D possibly being TRBD1 (6 bases). The specimen sequenced was PBMCs or T cells enriched from blood (not recorded which). CDR3 nucleotide sequence: TGTGCCAGCAGCTTAGACAGGGACTCACCCCTCCACTTT. Its protein product is CASSLDRDSPLHF.